Presented here are 27 T cell receptor beta chains from one specimen sequenced in a study of T cell changes during pregnancy in multiple sclerosis. The table came from immunoSEQ multiplex PCR; TCRdb's copy has only in-frame clones and leaves some out. The table records 45,000 or so clones, approximately 92% of them present only once. The source material was CD8+ T cells from peripheral blood mononuclear cells, sampled after pregnancy. Receptors were obtained from a female donor with multiple sclerosis, enrolled in a pregnancy study.

This clone was observed a single time. The J gene is TRBJ2-4, the V gene TRBV27, with 11 positions matching TRBD2. Germline-derived CDR1 and CDR2 are MNHEY and SMNVEV (reference sequence). CDR3 size: 18 residues. Trimming removed 3 bases from V and 0 bases from J; junction bases left unmatched: 7. CDR3 loop: CASSFQTSGGLAKNIQYF. Written as DNA, the CDR3 is TGTGCCAGCAGTTTTCAAACTAGCGGGGGTTTAGCCAAAAACATTCAGTACTTC.

This clone showed up just once. This chain connects TRBV5-6 to TRBJ2-1; 10 bases line up with TRBD2. Germline V CDR1 and CDR2: SGHDT, YYEEEE. The junction had 5 bases not matched to a gene; V was cut back by 0 bases and J by 8 bases. The CDR3 is 15 residues long. For the CDR3, the DNA is TGTGCCAGCAGCTTGGCTAGCGGGGGCTCCGATGAGCAGTTCTTC. This gives the protein CASSLASGGSDEQFF.

The chain employs TRBV7-6 and TRBJ2-7, with D possibly matching TRBD2 (7 bases). Germline V gives CDR1 SGHVS, CDR2 FNYEAQ. The CDR3 spans 21 residues. Trimming removed 4 bases at V and 5 bases at J, with 36 bases between. The CDR3 sequence: CASSSLTGQGGAKGGANEQYF. The CDR3 nucleotides read TGTGCCAGCAGCTCACTTACGGGGCAAGGGGGTGCGAAAGGGGGGGCGAACGAGCAGTACTTC.

The sample holds one count of this clone. The junction differs from germline at one of its ends, possibly a read error. This rearrangement joins TRBV27 to TRBJ2-3; TRBD2 matches at 10 bases. There are 17 residues in the CDR3. CDR1 is MNHEY, CDR2 SMNVEV, per germline (reference sequence). CDR3: CASSLSTGLASTDTQYF. The DNA of the CDR3 is TGTGCCAGCAGTCTATCTACGGGACTAGCGAGCACAGATACGCAGTATTTT.

The V call is TRBV9, the J call TRBJ2-7, with D possibly matching TRBD2 (6 bases). Per the germline V gene, CDR1 is SGDLS and CDR2 is YYNGEE. V lost 0 bases and J 4 bases, leaving 14 bases between the germline ends. The CDR3 length is 15 residues. The CDR3 reads CASSVGGAGNYEQYF. The CDR3 coding sequence is TGTGCCAGCAGCGTAGGGGGAGCGGGCAATTACGAGCAGTACTTC.

This clone was counted ten times or more. The chain uses TRBV6-5 and TRBJ1-2; D possibly corresponds to TRBD1 (6 bases). The CDR3 spans 14 residues. The germline V gene encodes CDR1 MNHEY and CDR2 SVGAGI. V was cut by 0 bases and J by 13 bases, with 18 bases left in between. The CDR3 DNA follows: TGTGCCAGCAGTTACTCGTTTGAGGGGGACGTTGGCACCTTC. Encoded protein: CASSYSFEGDVGTF.

V gene TRBV29-1 combines with J gene TRBJ1-4, with D possibly being TRBD1 (6 bases). The CDR3 length is 13 residues. Germline CDR1 is SQVTM and CDR2 is ANQGSEA. V was cut by 0 bases and J by 8 bases, with 10 bases left in between. Here the CDR3 reads CSVEEGGEEKLFF. The CDR3 DNA reads as TGCAGCGTTGAAGAAGGGGGGGAAGAAAAACTGTTTTTT. The full variable domain, in which reference TRBV29-1 and TRBJ1-4 provide the parts outside the CDR3, is SAVISQKPSRDICQRGTSLTIQCQVDSQVTMMFWYRQQPGQSLTLIATANQGSEATYESGFVIDKFPISRPNLTFSTLTVSNMSPEDSSIYLCSVEEGGEEKLFFGSGTQLSVL.

The V gene is TRBV7-8, the J gene TRBJ1-1; D call uncertain. The CDR3 loop spans 13 amino acids. CDR1 and CDR2 (germline): SGHVS, FQNEAQ. V was cut by 3 bases and J by 8 bases, with 13 bases left in between. The CDR3 DNA reads TGTGCCAGCAGCTTCAGAGGTGCAGTAGAAGCTTTCTTT. Translating gives CASSFRGAVEAFF.

This clone was counted only a few times. The chain recombines TRBV23-1 with TRBJ1-4; D ambiguous. TRBV23-1 is an ORF for which the function is uncertain. This CDR3 is 12 amino acids long. The germline V and J ends were trimmed by 4 bases and 7 bases, with 7 bases remaining between them. The CDR3, as DNA: TGCGCCAGCAGTCGCGTTTGTGAAAAACTGTTTTTT. Translated, it gives CASSRVCEKLFF.

The chain joins TRBV7-9 to TRBJ1-2; D possibly corresponds to TRBD1 (5 bases). This CDR3 has 17 residues. The V and J ends lost 6 bases and 2 bases respectively, with 22 bases between them. The germline V gene has CDR1 SEHNR and CDR2 FQNEAQ (reference sequence). For the CDR3, the DNA is TGTGCCAGCAGACTTATATCTTGGGGGGAACAAAACTATGGCTACACCTTC. As protein: CASRLISWGEQNYGYTF.

The V gene is TRBV2, the J gene TRBJ2-3; D perhaps matches TRBD2 (6 bases). CDR1 is SNHLY and CDR2 is FYNNEI in the germline V gene. The CDR3 loop spans 14 amino acids. V was shortened by 8 bases and J by 0 bases, with 12 bases between the two germline ends. CDR3 DNA: TGTGCCAGCGAGGAGGGCCTTAGCACAGATACGCAGTATTTT. Its translation: CASEEGLSTDTQYF.

The chain recombines TRBV5-5 with TRBJ1-5; D remains unclear. The CDR3 loop spans 15 amino acids. Trimming left V 3 bases short and J 4 bases short, with 14 bases between. The germline V gene encodes CDR1 SGHKS and CDR2 YYEKEE (reference sequence). DNA for the CDR3: TGTGCCAGCAGCTGGGTTGCGGGTTCTAATCAGCCCCAGCATTTT. Amino acid sequence: CASSWVAGSNQPQHF.

This clone was seen only a few times. The rearrangement links TRBV6-5 to TRBJ1-1; D is possibly TRBD1 (6 bases). The CDR3 runs 13 residues. Germline CDR1 reads MNHEY; CDR2 reads SVGAGI. Trimming stripped 8 bases from V and 1 base from J, with 11 bases between. The CDR3, as DNA: TGTGCCAGCTCGGGACAAACGAACACTGAAGCTTTCTTT. Residues: CASSGQTNTEAFF.

The gene calls are TRBV2 and TRBJ1-1; 8 bases match TRBD1. The CDR3 consists of 16 residues. Germline assignment: CDR1 SNHLY and CDR2 FYNNEI. The V gene end was trimmed by 3 bases and the J gene end by 6 bases; junction bases not matched to a gene: 12. The CDR3 protein is CASSDSLLGQGPEAFF. The DNA of the CDR3 is TGTGCCAGCAGTGATAGTCTTCTAGGACAGGGACCTGAAGCTTTCTTT.

The chain couples TRBV7-9 to TRBJ2-7; tentatively, D is TRBD1 (5 bases). This CDR3 is built from 15 residues. Germline lookup yields CDR1 SEHNR and CDR2 FQNEAQ (reference sequence). V lost 5 bases, J lost 4 bases, and 18 bases lay in between. The CDR3: CASSPDSNRPYEQYF. The CDR3 DNA is TGTGCCAGCAGCCCAGACAGTAACCGGCCTTACGAGCAGTACTTC. Looking up the rest from reference TRBV7-9 and TRBJ2-7 gives the full variable domain: DTGVSQNPRHKITKRGQNVTFRCDPISEHNRLYWYRQTLGQGPEFLTYFQNEAQLEKSRLLSDRFSAERPKGSFSTLEIQRTEQGDSAMYLCASSPDSNRPYEQYFGPGTRLTVT.

The rearrangement joins TRBV30 to TRBJ1-4; 8 bases fit TRBD1. CDR3 length equals 17 residues. Germline V gene sequence: CDR1 GTSNPN, CDR2 SVGIG (reference sequence). V lost 1 base and J lost 3; bases outside the gene matches: 10. The CDR3 is CAWSAGDNRGANEKLFF. CDR3 nucleotides: TGTGCCTGGAGTGCTGGGGATAACAGGGGGGCTAATGAAAAACTGTTTTTT.

The sample holds a few counts of this clone. For the CDR3, the DNA is TGTGCCAGCAGCTTAGGTCAGGGCAATCAGCCCCAGCATTTT. Translation: CASSLGQGNQPQHF. The rearrangement joins TRBV7-9 to TRBJ1-5; D not certain. This CDR3 spans 14 amino acids. The ends were cut back, 1 base at V and 2 bases at J, with 6 bases in the middle. CDR1 SEHNR and CDR2 FQNEAQ come from the germline V gene (reference sequence). Complete variable domain (other parts from reference TRBV7-9 and TRBJ1-5): DTGVSQNPRHKITKRGQNVTFRCDPISEHNRLYWYRQTLGQGPEFLTYFQNEAQLEKSRLLSDRFSAERPKGSFSTLEIQRTEQGDSAMYLCASSLGQGNQPQHFGDGTRLSIL.

This chain links TRBV5-4 with TRBJ2-3; 8 bases match TRBD2. With 0 bases clipped from V and 4 bases from J, the junction kept 7 bases outside the gene matches. The CDR3 has 16 residues. CDR1 and CDR2 (germline): SGHNT, YYREEE (reference sequence). The CDR3 protein is CASSLVFSGGSDTQYF. The CDR3 bases are TGTGCCAGCAGCTTGGTCTTCAGCGGGGGTTCAGATACGCAGTATTTT. Together with reference TRBV5-4 and TRBJ2-3, the CDR3 gives the full variable domain: ETGVTQSPTHLIKTRGQQVTLRCSSQSGHNTVSWYQQALGQGPQFIFQYYREEENGRGNFPPRFSGLQFPNYSSELNVNALELDDSALYLCASSLVFSGGSDTQYFGPGTRLTVL.

The chain links TRBV5-1 to TRBJ1-2; D not certain. This CDR3 spans 16 amino acids. V was cut by 0 bases and J by 8 bases, with 20 bases left in between. From germline, CDR1 is SGHRS and CDR2 YFSETQ. The CDR3 reads CASSLAPGLGVKGYTF. The CDR3 DNA follows: TGCGCCAGCAGCTTGGCCCCGGGCCTCGGGGTGAAAGGCTACACCTTC.

This rearrangement joins TRBV6-1 to TRBJ2-1; TRBD2 aligns across 12 bases. CDR1 and CDR2 from the germline V gene are MNHNS and SASEGT. CDR3 length: 16 residues. V lost 4 bases, J lost 5 bases, and 6 bases stayed unmatched. The CDR3 DNA reads TGTGCCAGCAGTGGGACTAGCGGGATTTGGAACAATGAGCAGTTCTTC. Translation: CASSGTSGIWNNEQFF.

This rearrangement joins TRBV19 to TRBJ1-1; D is unresolved. V lost 3 bases, J lost 0 bases, and 11 bases lay in between. This CDR3 contains 15 residues. CDR1 and CDR2 from the germline V gene are LNHDA and SQIVND (reference sequence). The CDR3 DNA is TGTGCCAGTAGTATGGACTTATCCATGAACACTGAAGCTTTCTTT. Translated, it gives CASSMDLSMNTEAFF.

The J gene is TRBJ2-7, the V gene TRBV27, with 10 bases lining up with TRBD1. The CDR3 consists of 14 residues. The V segment lost 6 bases and the J segment 5 bases; nucleotides outside the gene matches: 7. Germline values: CDR1 MNHEY, CDR2 SMNVEV (reference sequence). The CDR3 DNA follows: TGTGCCAGCAGGCTACCGGGGACAGGGGACGAGCAGTACTTC. Translating it yields CASRLPGTGDEQYF.

CDR3 coding DNA: TGCGCCAGCAGCCAGGGGGGGAGGACTAATGAAAAACTGTTTTTT. Its translation: CASSQGGRTNEKLFF. J is TRBJ1-4 and V is TRBV4-3; TRBD1 might be the D (5 bases). Germline CDR1 and CDR2: LGHNA and YSLEER. This CDR3 is 15 amino acids long. V lost 3 bases to trimming and J lost 2 bases, with 10 bases between them.

A note on this clone: The identical CDR3 is also encoded by other nucleotide sequences in the sample. V usage is TRBV29-1 and J usage is TRBJ1-2; 10 bases map to TRBD1. After removal of 1 base from V and 3 bases from J, the junction contained 5 bases not matched to a gene. The CDR3 runs 15 residues. CDR1 SQVTM and CDR2 ANQGSEA come from the germline V gene. The CDR3 DNA sequence: TGCAGCGTTGAAGTTGACAGGGGGCCGGACTATGGCTACACCTTC. Translating gives CSVEVDRGPDYGYTF. Supplemented by reference TRBV29-1 and TRBJ1-2, the full variable domain reads SAVISQKPSRDICQRGTSLTIQCQVDSQVTMMFWYRQQPGQSLTLIATANQGSEATYESGFVIDKFPISRPNLTFSTLTVSNMSPEDSSIYLCSVEVDRGPDYGYTFGSGTRLTVV.

This clone was seen just once. The gene calls are TRBV5-1 and TRBJ1-5; no clear D. There are 15 residues in the CDR3. The V end lost 0 bases, the J end lost 4 bases, and 11 bases lay between the germline ends. Germline V gene data show CDR1 as SGHRS and CDR2 as YFSETQ. Written as DNA, the CDR3 is TGCGCCAGCAGCTTGGGGATAGGAGTGAATCAGCCCCAGCATTTT. Its protein product is CASSLGIGVNQPQHF.

The rearrangement joins TRBV6-5 to TRBJ1-2; 9 bases are shared with TRBD1. After removal of 6 bases from V and 13 bases from J, the junction contained 12 bases not matched to a gene. The CDR3 sequence is 13 residues long. Germline V lookup: CDR1 MNHEY, CDR2 SVGAGI. As DNA, the CDR3 is TGTGCCAGCAGGGACGGGACAGGGAAGAAGGGCACCTTC. Translating gives CASRDGTGKKGTF.

The V gene is TRBV7-9, the J gene TRBJ2-7; 9 nucleotides line up with TRBD2. Germline V CDR1 and CDR2: SEHNR, FQNEAQ (reference sequence). The CDR3 is 14 amino acids. V lost 0 bases to trimming and J lost 10 bases; unmatched junction nucleotides: 7. The CDR3 nucleotides are TGTGCCAGCAGCTTAGCTTTGCCTAGCGGGGCCCAGTACTTC. As protein: CASSLALPSGAQYF.